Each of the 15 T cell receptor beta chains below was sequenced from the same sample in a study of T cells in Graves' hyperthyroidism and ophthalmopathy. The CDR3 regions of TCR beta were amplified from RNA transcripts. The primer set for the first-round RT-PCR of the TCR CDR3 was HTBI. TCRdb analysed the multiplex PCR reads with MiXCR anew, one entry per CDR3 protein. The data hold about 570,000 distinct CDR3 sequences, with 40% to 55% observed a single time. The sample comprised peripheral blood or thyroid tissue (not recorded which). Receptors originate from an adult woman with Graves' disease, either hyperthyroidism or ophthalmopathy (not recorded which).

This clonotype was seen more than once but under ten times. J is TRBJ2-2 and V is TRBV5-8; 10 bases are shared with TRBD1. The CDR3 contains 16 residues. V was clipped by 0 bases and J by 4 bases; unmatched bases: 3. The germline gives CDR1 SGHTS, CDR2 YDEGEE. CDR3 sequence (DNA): TGTGCCAGCAGCTTGGCCGGGACAGGGGTCACCGGGGAGCTGTTTTTT. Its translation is CASSLAGTGVTGELFF.

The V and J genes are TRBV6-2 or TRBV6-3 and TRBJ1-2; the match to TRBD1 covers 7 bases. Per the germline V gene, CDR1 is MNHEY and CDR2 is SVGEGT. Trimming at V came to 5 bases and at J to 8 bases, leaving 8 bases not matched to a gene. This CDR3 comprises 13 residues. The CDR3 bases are TGTGCCAGCAGTCCAGACAGGGACATCGGCTACACCTTC. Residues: CASSPDRDIGYTF.

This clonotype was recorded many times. CDR3 amino acids: CASSPPGPAETQYF. The CDR3 DNA reads as TGTGCCAGCAGTCCTCCGGGACCGGCGGAGACCCAGTACTTC. The rearrangement links TRBV28 to TRBJ2-5, with D perhaps given as TRBD1 or TRBD2 (5 bases each). CDR3 length: 14 residues. Germline V lookup: CDR1 MDHEN, CDR2 SYDVKM. Deletions cut 5 bases from V and 5 bases from J, with 15 bases between.

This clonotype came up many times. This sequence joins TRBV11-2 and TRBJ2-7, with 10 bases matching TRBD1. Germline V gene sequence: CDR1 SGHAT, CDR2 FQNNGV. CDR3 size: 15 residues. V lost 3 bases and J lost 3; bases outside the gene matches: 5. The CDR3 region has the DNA TGTGCCAGCAGCTTGCCGGGACAGGGGATCTACGAGCAGTACTTC. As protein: CASSLPGQGIYEQYF.

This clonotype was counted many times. CDR3 sequence (DNA): TGCGCCCGCCGGCGGGCCTACGAGCAGTACTTC. Translated: CARRRAYEQYF. The chain is built from TRBV20-1 and TRBJ2-7, with a weak D call TRBD2 (5 bases). This CDR3 is built from 11 residues. The germline gives CDR1 DFQATT, CDR2 SNEGSKA (reference sequence).

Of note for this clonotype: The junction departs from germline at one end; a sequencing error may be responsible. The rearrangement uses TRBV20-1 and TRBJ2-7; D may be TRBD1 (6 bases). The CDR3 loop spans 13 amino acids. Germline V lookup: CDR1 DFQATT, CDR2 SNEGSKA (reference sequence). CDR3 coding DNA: TGCAGTGCGAGAGCGACAGGAACCTACGAGCAGTACTTC. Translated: CSARATGTYEQYF.

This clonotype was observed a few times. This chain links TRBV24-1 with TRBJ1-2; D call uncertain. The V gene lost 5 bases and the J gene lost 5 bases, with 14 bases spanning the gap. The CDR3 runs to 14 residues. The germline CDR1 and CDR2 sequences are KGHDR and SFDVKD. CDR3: CATSALWYRYGYTF. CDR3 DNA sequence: TGTGCCACCAGTGCCCTATGGTATCGGTATGGCTACACCTTC.

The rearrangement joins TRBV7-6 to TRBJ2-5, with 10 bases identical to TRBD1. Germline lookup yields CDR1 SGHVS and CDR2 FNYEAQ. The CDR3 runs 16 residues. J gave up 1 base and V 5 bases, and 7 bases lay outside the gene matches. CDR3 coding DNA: TGTGCCAGCAGCCTGAGGACAGGGGGTTTCCAAGAGACCCAGTACTTC. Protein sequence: CASSLRTGGFQETQYF.

CDR3: CSVEGAAPNYGYTF. In DNA form, the CDR3 reads TGCAGCGTTGAAGGGGCAGCTCCTAACTATGGCTACACCTTC. This chain uses TRBV29-1 with TRBJ1-2; D not resolved. The CDR3 sequence is 14 residues long. CDR1 and CDR2 from the germline V gene are SQVTM and ANQGSEA. Trimming took 1 base from V and 0 from J, leaving 9 bases between them.

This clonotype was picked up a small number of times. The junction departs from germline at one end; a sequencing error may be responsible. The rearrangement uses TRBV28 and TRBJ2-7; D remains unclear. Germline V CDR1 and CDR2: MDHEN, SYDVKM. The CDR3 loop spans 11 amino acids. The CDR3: CASSLLGRKHF. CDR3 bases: TGTGCCAGCAGTTTATTGGGCAGAAAGCACTTC.

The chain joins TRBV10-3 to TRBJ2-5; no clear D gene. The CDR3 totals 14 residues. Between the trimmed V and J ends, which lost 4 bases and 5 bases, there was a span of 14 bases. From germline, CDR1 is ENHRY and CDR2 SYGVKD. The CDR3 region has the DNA TGTGCCATCAGTGGGTATGGGTCCGGGGAGACCCAGTACTTC. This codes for CAISGYGSGETQYF.

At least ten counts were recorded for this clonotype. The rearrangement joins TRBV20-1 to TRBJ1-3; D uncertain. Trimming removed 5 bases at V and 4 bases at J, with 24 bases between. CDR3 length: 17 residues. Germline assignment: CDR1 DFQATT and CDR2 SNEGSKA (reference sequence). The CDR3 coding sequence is TGCAGTGCTCACCTACCCCAGACGGCCTCAGGCGGAAACACCATATATTTT. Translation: CSAHLPQTASGGNTIYF.

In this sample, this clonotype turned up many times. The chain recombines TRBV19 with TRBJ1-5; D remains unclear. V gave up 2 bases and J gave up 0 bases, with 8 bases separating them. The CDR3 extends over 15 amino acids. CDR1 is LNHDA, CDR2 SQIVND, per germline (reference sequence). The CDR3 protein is CASSILGDSNQPQHF. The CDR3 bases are TGTGCCAGTAGTATATTAGGAGATAGCAATCAGCCCCAGCATTTT.

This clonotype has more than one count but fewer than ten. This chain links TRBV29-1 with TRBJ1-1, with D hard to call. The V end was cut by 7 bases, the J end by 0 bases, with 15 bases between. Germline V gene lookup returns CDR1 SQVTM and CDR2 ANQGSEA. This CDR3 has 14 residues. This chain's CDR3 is CSARTTSMNTEAFF. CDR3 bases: TGCAGCGCCCGGACGACCTCCATGAACACTGAAGCTTTCTTT. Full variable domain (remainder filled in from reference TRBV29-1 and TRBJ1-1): SAVISQKPSRDICQRGTSLTIQCQVDSQVTMMFWYRQQPGQSLTLIATANQGSEATYESGFVIDKFPISRPNLTFSTLTVSNMSPEDSSIYLCSARTTSMNTEAFFGQGTRLTVV.

For the CDR3, the DNA is TGTGCCAGCAGCACCGACAGGGTGGTGGAGACCCAGTACTTC. It codes for CASSTDRVVETQYF. V and J are TRBV7-6 and TRBJ2-5, with 7 bases identical to TRBD1. Per germline, CDR1 SGHVS and CDR2 FNYEAQ. The CDR3 has 14 residues. V lost 5 bases and J lost 5; bases outside the gene matches: 8.